This T cell receptor beta chain appears in the sequencing data of a study of T cell responses to AZD1222 COVID-19 vaccine. Overall study findings and caveats: White British donors predominated, females outnumbered males, and clonal diversity was possibly underestimated. Nearly half of spike-specific TCRs reportedly target unmutated variant regions.

TCRdb's table, derived via immunoSEQ multiplex PCR, lists solely in-frame clones and lacks some. The sample carries approximately 97,000 clones, roughly 83% recorded once. Regarding this clone: Its antigen is still unknown.

With 3 bases removed from V and 0 bases from J, the gap between germline ends came to 9 bases. The CDR3 has 15 residues. Germline V CDR1 and CDR2: KGHSH, LQKENI. The TCR sequence derives from an adult in good health. Specimen: peripheral blood, collected on day 0 of AZD1222 vaccination. The gene calls are TRBV18 and TRBJ1-3; possibly TRBD1 for D (6 bases). The CDR3 spells CASSPQGPSGNTIYF. DNA for the CDR3: TGTGCCAGCTCACCCCAGGGGCCCTCTGGAAACACCATATATTTT. Using reference TRBV18 and TRBJ1-3 for the parts outside the CDR3, the full variable domain is NAGVMQNPRHLVRRRGQEARLRCSPMKGHSHVYWYRQLPEEGLKFMVYLQKENIIDESGMPKERFSAEFPKEGPSILRIQQVVRGDSAAYFCASSPQGPSGNTIYFGEGSWLTVV.